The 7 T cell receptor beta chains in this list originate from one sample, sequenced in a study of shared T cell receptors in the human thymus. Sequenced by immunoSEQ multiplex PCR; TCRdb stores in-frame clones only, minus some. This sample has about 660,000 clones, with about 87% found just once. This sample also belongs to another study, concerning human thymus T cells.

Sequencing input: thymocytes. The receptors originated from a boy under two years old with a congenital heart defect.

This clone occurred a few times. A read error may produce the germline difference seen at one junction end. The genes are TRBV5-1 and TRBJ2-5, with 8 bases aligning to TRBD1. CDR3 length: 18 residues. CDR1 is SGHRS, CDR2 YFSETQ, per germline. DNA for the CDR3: TGCGCCAGCAGATTGGAGGGGCAGACAGGGGATTACCAAGAGACCCAGTACTTC. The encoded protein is CASRLEGQTGDYQETQYF.

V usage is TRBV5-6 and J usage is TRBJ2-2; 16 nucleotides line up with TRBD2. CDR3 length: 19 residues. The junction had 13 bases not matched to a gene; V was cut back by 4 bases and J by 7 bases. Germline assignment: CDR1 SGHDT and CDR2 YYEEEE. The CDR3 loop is CASSLKTGLAGGPHGELFF. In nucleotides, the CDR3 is TGTGCCAGCAGCCTAAAAACGGGACTAGCGGGAGGGCCGCACGGGGAGCTGTTTTTT.

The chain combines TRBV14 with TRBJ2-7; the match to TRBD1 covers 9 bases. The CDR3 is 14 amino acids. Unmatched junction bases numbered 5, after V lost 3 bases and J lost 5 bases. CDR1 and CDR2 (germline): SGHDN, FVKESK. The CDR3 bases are TGTGCCAGCAGCCACGACAGGGGGTCCCACGAGCAGTACTTC. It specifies CASSHDRGSHEQYF.

The CDR3: CASIRTGVNTGELFF. CDR3 sequence (DNA): TGTGCCAGCATCCGAACAGGGGTCAACACCGGGGAGCTGTTTTTT. This rearrangement joins TRBV28 to TRBJ2-2; 7 nucleotides agree with TRBD1. V trimming: 7 bases; J trimming: 2 bases; junction bases outside the gene matches: 7. Germline values: CDR1 MDHEN, CDR2 SYDVKM. CDR3 length equals 15 residues.

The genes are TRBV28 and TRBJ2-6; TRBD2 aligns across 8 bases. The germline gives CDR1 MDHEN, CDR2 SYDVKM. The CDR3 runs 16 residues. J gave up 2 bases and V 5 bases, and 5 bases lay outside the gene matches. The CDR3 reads CASSPEAGAGANVLTF. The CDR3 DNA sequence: TGTGCCAGCAGTCCCGAAGCGGGAGCTGGGGCCAACGTCCTGACTTTC. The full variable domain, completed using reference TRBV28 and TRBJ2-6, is DVKVTQSSRYLVKRTGEKVFLECVQDMDHENMFWYRQDPGLGLRLIYFSYDVKMKEKGDIPEGYSVSREKKERFSLILESASTNQTSMYLCASSPEAGAGANVLTFGAGSRLTVL.

The CDR3 sequence: CASSFGRQSIYNSPLHF. DNA of the CDR3: TGTGCCAGCAGTTTTGGGCGACAGTCAATTTATAATTCACCCCTCCACTTT. J is TRBJ1-6 and V is TRBV28, with D maybe TRBD1 (5 bases). Trimming removed 3 bases from V and 4 bases from J, with 16 bases in between. The CDR3 is 17 residues long. Per the germline V gene, CDR1 is MDHEN and CDR2 is SYDVKM.

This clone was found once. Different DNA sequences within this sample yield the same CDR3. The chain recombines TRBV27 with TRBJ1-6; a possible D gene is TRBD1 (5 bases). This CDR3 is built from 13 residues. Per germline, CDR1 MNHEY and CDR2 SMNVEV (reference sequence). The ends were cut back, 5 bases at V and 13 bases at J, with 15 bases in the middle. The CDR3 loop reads CASSLQDGSPLHF. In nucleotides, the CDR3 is TGTGCCAGCAGTCTACAGGACGGCTCCCCCCTCCACTTT.